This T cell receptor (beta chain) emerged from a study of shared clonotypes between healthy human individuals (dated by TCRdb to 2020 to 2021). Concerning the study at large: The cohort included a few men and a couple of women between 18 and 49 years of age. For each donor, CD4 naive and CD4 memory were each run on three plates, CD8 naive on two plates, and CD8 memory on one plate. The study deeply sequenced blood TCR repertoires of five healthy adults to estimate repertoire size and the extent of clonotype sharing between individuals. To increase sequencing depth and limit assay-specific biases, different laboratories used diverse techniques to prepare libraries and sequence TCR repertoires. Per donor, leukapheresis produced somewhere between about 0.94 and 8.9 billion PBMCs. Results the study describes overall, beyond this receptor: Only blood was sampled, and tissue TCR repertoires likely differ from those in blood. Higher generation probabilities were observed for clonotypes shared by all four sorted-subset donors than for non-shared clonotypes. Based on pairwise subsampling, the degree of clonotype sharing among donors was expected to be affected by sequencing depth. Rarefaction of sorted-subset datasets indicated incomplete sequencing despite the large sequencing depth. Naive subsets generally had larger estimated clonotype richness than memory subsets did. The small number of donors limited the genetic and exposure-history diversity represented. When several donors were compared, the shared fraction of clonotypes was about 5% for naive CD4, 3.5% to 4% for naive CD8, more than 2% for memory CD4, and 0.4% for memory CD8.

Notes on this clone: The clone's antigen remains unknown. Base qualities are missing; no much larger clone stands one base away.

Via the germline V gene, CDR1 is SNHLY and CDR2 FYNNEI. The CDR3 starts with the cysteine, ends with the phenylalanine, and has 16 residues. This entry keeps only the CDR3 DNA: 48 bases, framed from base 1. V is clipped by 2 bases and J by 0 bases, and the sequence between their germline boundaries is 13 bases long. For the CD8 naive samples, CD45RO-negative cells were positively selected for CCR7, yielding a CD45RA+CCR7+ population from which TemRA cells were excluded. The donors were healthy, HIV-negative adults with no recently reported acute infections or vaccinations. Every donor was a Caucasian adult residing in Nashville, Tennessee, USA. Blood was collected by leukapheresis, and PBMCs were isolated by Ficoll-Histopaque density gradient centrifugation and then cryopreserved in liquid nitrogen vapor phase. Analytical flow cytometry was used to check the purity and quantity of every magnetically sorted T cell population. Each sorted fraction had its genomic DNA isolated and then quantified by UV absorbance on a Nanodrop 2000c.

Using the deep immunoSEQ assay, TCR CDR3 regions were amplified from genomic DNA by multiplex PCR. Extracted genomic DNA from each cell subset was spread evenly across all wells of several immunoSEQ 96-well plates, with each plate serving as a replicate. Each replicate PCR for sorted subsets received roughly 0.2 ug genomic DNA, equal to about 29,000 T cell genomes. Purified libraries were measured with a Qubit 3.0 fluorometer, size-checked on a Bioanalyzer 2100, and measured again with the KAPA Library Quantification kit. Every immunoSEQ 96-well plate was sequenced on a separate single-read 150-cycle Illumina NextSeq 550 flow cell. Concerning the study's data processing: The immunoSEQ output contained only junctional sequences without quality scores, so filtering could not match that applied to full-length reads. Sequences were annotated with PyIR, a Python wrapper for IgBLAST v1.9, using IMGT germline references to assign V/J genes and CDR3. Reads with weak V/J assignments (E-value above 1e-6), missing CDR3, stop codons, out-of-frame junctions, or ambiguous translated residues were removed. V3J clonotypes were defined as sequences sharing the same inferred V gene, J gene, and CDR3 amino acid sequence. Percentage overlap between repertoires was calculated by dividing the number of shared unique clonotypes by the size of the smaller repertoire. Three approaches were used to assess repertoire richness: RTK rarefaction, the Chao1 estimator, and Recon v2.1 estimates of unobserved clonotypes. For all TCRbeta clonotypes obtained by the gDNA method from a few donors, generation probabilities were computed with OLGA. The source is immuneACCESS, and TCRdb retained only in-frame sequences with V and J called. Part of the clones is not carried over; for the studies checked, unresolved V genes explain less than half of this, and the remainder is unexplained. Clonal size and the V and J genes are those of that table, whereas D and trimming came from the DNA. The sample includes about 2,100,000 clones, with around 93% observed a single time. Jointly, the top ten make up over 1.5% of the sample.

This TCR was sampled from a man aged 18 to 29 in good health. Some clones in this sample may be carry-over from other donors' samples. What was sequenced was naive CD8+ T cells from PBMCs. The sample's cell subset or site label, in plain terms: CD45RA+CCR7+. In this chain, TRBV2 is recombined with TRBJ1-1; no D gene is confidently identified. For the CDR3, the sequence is CASSELGILMNTEAFF. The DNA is TGTGCCAGCAGTGAATTAGGGATCCTAATGAACACTGAAGCTTTCTTT. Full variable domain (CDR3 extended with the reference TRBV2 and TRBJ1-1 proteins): EPEVTQTPSHQVTQMGQEVILRCVPISNHLYFYWYRQILGQKVEFLVSFYNNEISEKSEIFDDQFSVERPDGSNFTLKIRSTKLEDSAMYFCASSELGILMNTEAFFGQGTRLTVV.